Following are 30 T cell receptor beta chains from one sample sequenced in a study of blood T cell repertoires in COVID-19. Sequenced by immunoSEQ multiplex PCR; TCRdb stores in-frame clones only, minus some. The profile shows around 64,000 clones, under 80% of them singletons. The sequenced material came from PBMCs or T cells enriched from blood (not recorded which). The receptors come from a woman aged 55-70 years who had been exposed to COVID-19.

V and J are TRBV27 and TRBJ1-2, with 7 bases aligning to TRBD1. CDR3 length equals 13 residues. Germline CDR1 reads MNHEY; CDR2 reads SMNVEV (reference sequence). Trimming cost V 5 bases and J 2 bases; bases outside gene matches: 2. CDR3 in amino acids: CASSAQGNYGYTF. The CDR3 DNA is TGTGCCAGCAGTGCACAGGGGAACTATGGCTACACCTTC.

This clone appeared a few times. The chain carries TRBV30 and TRBJ1-6, with 9 bases matching TRBD1. With V trimmed by 2 bases and J by 9 bases, 5 bases remained unmatched. The CDR3 has 14 residues. Per germline, CDR1 GTSNPN and CDR2 SVGIG (reference sequence). CDR3 nucleotide sequence: TGTGCCTGGAGTCCGGGACAGGGTGGTTCACCCCTCCACTTT. Translating gives CAWSPGQGGSPLHF.

This clone was detected once. This chain links TRBV2 with TRBJ1-2; D gene unclear. The length of the CDR3 is 15 residues. The ends were cut back, 0 bases at V and 4 bases at J, with 12 bases in the middle. Germline assignment: CDR1 SNHLY and CDR2 FYNNEI. CDR3 sequence reads: CASSEARVGVYGYTF. For the CDR3, the DNA is TGTGCCAGCAGTGAAGCGCGGGTGGGAGTCTATGGCTACACCTTC.

The rearrangement uses TRBV6-5 and TRBJ1-3; D not certain. Trimming took off 7 bases at V and 0 bases at J, with 10 bases between the two ends. Germline-derived CDR1 and CDR2 are MNHEY and SVGAGI. The CDR3 is 14 amino acids. Here the CDR3 DNA reads TGTGCCAGCAACCTGAGGGACTCTGGAAACACCATATATTTT. Encoded protein: CASNLRDSGNTIYF.

The chain recombines TRBV18 with TRBJ1-6; TRBD1 matches 7 bases. The CDR3 contains 14 residues. V dropped 6 bases and J dropped 7; count of bases not matched to a gene: 6. Per germline, CDR1 KGHSH and CDR2 LQKENI. The CDR3: CASSLTGDNSPLHF. The CDR3 nucleotides are TGTGCCAGCTCGCTAACAGGGGACAATTCACCCCTCCACTTT.

The chain recombines TRBV27 with TRBJ2-5; 7 bases align to TRBD2. J gave up 9 bases and V 5 bases, and 6 bases lay outside the gene matches. The CDR3 spans 12 residues. Germline CDR1 and CDR2: MNHEY and SMNVEV (reference sequence). CDR3 protein: CASSPGGFAQYF. DNA of the CDR3: TGTGCCAGCAGTCCCGGGGGGTTCGCCCAGTACTTC.

The genes are TRBV30 and TRBJ2-1; 14 nucleotides agree with TRBD2. This CDR3 spans 16 amino acids. After removal of 3 bases from V and 7 bases from J, the junction contained 8 bases not matched to a gene. Germline V lookup: CDR1 GTSNPN, CDR2 SVGIG (reference sequence). CDR3 sequence reads: CAWRKRLAGGPNEQFF. The CDR3 nucleotides read TGTGCCTGGAGAAAAAGACTAGCGGGAGGGCCTAATGAGCAGTTCTTC.

This clone has more than one count but fewer than ten. V and J are TRBV2 and TRBJ2-7, with a tentative D call TRBD1 (6 bases). With 2 bases removed from V and 1 base from J, the gap between germline ends came to 9 bases. This CDR3 contains 14 residues. Per germline, CDR1 SNHLY and CDR2 FYNNEI. In DNA form, the CDR3 reads TGTGCCAGCAGTGAAAGGGACACTTCCTACGAGCAGTACTTC. Translating it yields CASSERDTSYEQYF.

The table lists this clone with a few counts. V is TRBV10-3 and J is TRBJ2-1, with 7 bases that match TRBD1. The CDR3 runs to 13 residues. J gave up 8 bases and V 4 bases, and 5 bases lay outside the gene matches. Germline V gives CDR1 ENHRY, CDR2 SYGVKD. As DNA, the CDR3 is TGTGCCATCAGTGGGGACAGCTATGATGAGCAGTTCTTC. Protein sequence: CAISGDSYDEQFF.

This chain links TRBV3-1 (or the pseudogene TRBV3-2) with TRBJ1-2, with TRBD1 identical over 7 bases. The V segment lost 3 bases and the J segment 4 bases; nucleotides outside the gene matches: 2. This CDR3 is built from 13 residues. Per germline, CDR1 LGHDT and CDR2 YNNKEL (reference sequence). CDR3 protein: CASSHDRAYGYTF. Here the CDR3 DNA reads TGTGCCAGCAGCCATGACAGGGCCTATGGCTACACCTTC.

J is TRBJ1-5 and V is TRBV27; 7 bases align to TRBD1. The CDR3 spans 16 residues. Per the germline V gene, CDR1 is MNHEY and CDR2 is SMNVEV (reference sequence). The V gene end was trimmed by 5 bases and the J gene end by 0 bases; junction bases not matched to a gene: 7. CDR3 loop: CASSPKTGHSNQPQHF. CDR3 nucleotide sequence: TGTGCCAGCAGTCCGAAGACAGGGCATAGCAATCAGCCCCAGCATTTT.

The chain employs TRBV13 and TRBJ1-5, with 10 bases identical to TRBD1. With V trimmed by 5 bases and J by 3 bases, 7 bases remained unmatched. The CDR3 runs to 16 residues. The germline CDR1 and CDR2 sequences are PRHDT and FYEKMQ (reference sequence). The CDR3 DNA reads as TGTGCCAGCAGCACTCGACAGGGGGCGAACAATCAGCCCCAGCATTTT. This translates into CASSTRQGANNQPQHF.

This clone was counted between two and nine times. This sequence joins TRBV5-1 and TRBJ2-7, with D possibly TRBD1 on 6 matching bases. V was trimmed by 2 bases and J by 4 bases, leaving 16 bases between them. Germline CDR1 SGHRS, CDR2 YFSETQ. The CDR3 has 15 amino acids. Here the CDR3 reads CASSFLQGSSYEQYF. The CDR3 DNA reads TGCGCCAGCAGCTTTTTACAGGGATCATCGTACGAGCAGTACTTC.

The chain recombines TRBV5-8 with TRBJ2-7; 8 nucleotides agree with TRBD1. The CDR3 consists of 17 residues. V lost 3 bases and J lost 3; bases outside the gene matches: 14. Germline V gene sequence: CDR1 SGHTS, CDR2 YDEGEE. This chain's CDR3 is CASSWGSGGAHFYEQYF. The CDR3 DNA reads TGTGCCAGCAGCTGGGGTTCAGGGGGCGCGCACTTCTACGAGCAGTACTTC.

This clone was observed once. This rearrangement joins TRBV11-2 to TRBJ2-2, with TRBD2 matching over 9 bases. The CDR3 is 15 residues long. Germline V lookup: CDR1 SGHAT, CDR2 FQNNGV. J lost 6 bases, V lost 2 bases, and 4 bases had no gene match. CDR3: CASSLLLAGSGELFF. The CDR3 nucleotides read TGTGCCAGCAGCTTACTTCTAGCGGGGTCCGGGGAGCTGTTTTTT.

This rearrangement joins TRBV5-4 to TRBJ2-1, with D maybe TRBD2 (5 bases). The CDR3 length is 14 residues. Trimming took off 5 bases at V and 6 bases at J, with 15 bases between the two ends. Looked up from germline, CDR1 is SGHNT and CDR2 is YYREEE (reference sequence). The CDR3 DNA is TGTGCCAGCAGAGCGGCCTCTTTGAGCAATGAGCAGTTCTTC. Amino acid sequence: CASRAASLSNEQFF.

The rearrangement links TRBV11-2 to TRBJ2-6; D is possibly TRBD1 (5 bases). Trimming cost V 5 bases and J 4 bases, with 15 bases left between them. Germline V lookup: CDR1 SGHAT, CDR2 FQNNGV. The CDR3 totals 16 residues. CDR3 bases: TGTGCCAGCAGCGCAGGAACAGGTGCGGGGGCCAACGTCCTGACTTTC. Its translation: CASSAGTGAGANVLTF.

V is TRBV5-1 and J is TRBJ2-7; 9 bases line up with TRBD2. The CDR3 consists of 14 residues. Unmatched junction bases numbered 5, after V lost 0 bases and J lost 7 bases. Looked up from germline, CDR1 is SGHRS and CDR2 is YFSETQ. CDR3 sequence reads: CASSLVLAGREQYF. The CDR3 coding sequence is TGCGCCAGCAGCTTGGTCCTAGCGGGGCGGGAGCAGTACTTC.

The genes are TRBV2 and TRBJ1-2; weak D call: TRBD1 (5 bases). CDR1 is SNHLY, CDR2 FYNNEI, per germline. CDR3 size: 14 residues. V was shortened by 2 bases and J by 1 base, with 8 bases between the two germline ends. The CDR3 spells CASSEQGGNYGYTF. Written as DNA, the CDR3 is TGTGCCAGCAGTGAACAGGGAGGTAACTATGGCTACACCTTC.

The chain links TRBV27 to TRBJ1-3, with a weak D call TRBD1 (6 bases). V lost 8 bases and J 7 bases, leaving 15 bases between the germline ends. CDR1 and CDR2 (germline): MNHEY, SMNVEV (reference sequence). The CDR3 covers 13 residues. DNA for the CDR3: TGTGCCAGCCGAGGGGGGGCAGCGAACACCATATATTTT. Translation gives CASRGGAANTIYF.

The CDR3 reads CASTGAGRDTGELFF. CDR3 sequence (DNA): TGCGCCAGCACCGGAGCGGGGAGGGACACCGGGGAGCTGTTTTTT. The V gene is TRBV5-1, the J gene TRBJ2-2; 7 nucleotides line up with TRBD2. V gave up 6 bases and J gave up 3 bases; unmatched junction bases: 8. From germline, CDR1 is SGHRS and CDR2 YFSETQ. The CDR3 totals 15 residues.

The chain couples TRBV6-5 to TRBJ1-2; D is possibly TRBD1 (5 bases). This CDR3 region has 13 residues. Germline V gives CDR1 MNHEY, CDR2 SVGAGI. Trimming took off 2 bases at V and 8 bases at J, with 12 bases between the two ends. CDR3 amino acids: CASSYGQGEGYTF. CDR3 DNA sequence: TGTGCCAGCAGTTACGGGCAGGGTGAGGGCTACACCTTC.

This chain's CDR3 is CASSFFLAGGRETQYF. In DNA, the CDR3 is TGTGCCAGCAGCTTCTTCCTAGCGGGCGGCCGGGAGACCCAGTACTTC. The rearrangement links TRBV7-9 to TRBJ2-5, with 8 bases identical to TRBD2. Germline CDR1 and CDR2: SEHNR and FQNEAQ (reference sequence). V gave up 3 bases and J gave up 5 bases; unmatched junction bases: 11. This CDR3 contains 16 residues.

The sample holds a few counts of this clone. This chain links TRBV9 with TRBJ2-3; 7 bases fit TRBD1. This CDR3 spans 16 amino acids. V dropped 3 bases and J dropped 2; count of bases not matched to a gene: 9. CDR1 is SGDLS and CDR2 is YYNGEE in the germline V gene. CDR3 nucleotides: TGTGCCAGCAGCGCACACCGGGACAGTCCCACAGATACGCAGTATTTT. Its translation is CASSAHRDSPTDTQYF.

The genes are TRBV28 and TRBJ1-2; D gene ambiguous. Germline CDR1 MDHEN, CDR2 SYDVKM. Trimming cost V 4 bases and J 5 bases, with 17 bases left between them. The CDR3 is made up of 15 amino acids. The chain's CDR3 is CASSSAGEERYGYTF. DNA of the CDR3: TGTGCCAGCAGTTCCGCCGGGGAGGAGAGGTATGGCTACACCTTC.

V and J are TRBV15 and TRBJ1-5; possibly TRBD1 for D (5 bases). There are 16 residues in the CDR3. The V end was cut by 5 bases, the J end by 3 bases, with 17 bases between. The germline V gene encodes CDR1 LNHNV and CDR2 YYDKDF (reference sequence). CDR3 sequence: CATSLRQTGVNQPQHF. In nucleotides, the CDR3 is TGTGCCACCAGCCTTCGACAGACGGGGGTCAATCAGCCCCAGCATTTT.

Only one count was recorded for this clone. The chain is built from TRBV9 and TRBJ1-3, with a tentative D call TRBD1 (6 bases). Germline V gene lookup returns CDR1 SGDLS and CDR2 YYNGEE. This CDR3 comprises 16 residues. V was clipped by 2 bases and J by 1 base, with 13 bases between them. The CDR3 nucleotides are TGTGCCAGCAGCGTTTCAGGACAGCTTTCTGGAAACACCATATATTTT. Amino acids: CASSVSGQLSGNTIYF.

The rearrangement links TRBV5-5 to TRBJ1-5; 7 bases agree with TRBD1. CDR1 and CDR2 from the germline V gene are SGHKS and YYEKEE (reference sequence). The CDR3 runs to 14 residues. Unmatched junction bases numbered 4, after V lost 4 bases and J lost 3 bases. For the CDR3, the DNA is TGTGCCAGCAGCCAGGGGGTTCCCAATCAGCCCCAGCATTTT. It is translated as CASSQGVPNQPQHF.

This clone came up once. The chain carries TRBV5-1 and TRBJ1-4; D is ambiguous. The CDR3 has 14 amino acids. In germline, CDR1 is SGHRS, CDR2 YFSETQ. V gave up 0 bases and J gave up 3 bases, with 6 bases separating them. CDR3 nucleotide sequence: TGCGCCAGCAGCTTGGACCGCGCTAATGAAAAACTGTTTTTT. The encoded protein is CASSLDRANEKLFF. The variable domain in full, with the rest retrieved from reference TRBV5-1 and TRBJ1-4, is KAGVTQTPRYLIKTRGQQVTLSCSPISGHRSVSWYQQTPGQGLQFLFEYFSETQRNKGNFPGRFSGRQFSNSRSEMNVSTLELGDSALYLCASSLDRANEKLFFGSGTQLSVL.

The chain uses TRBV3-1 (or the pseudogene TRBV3-2) and TRBJ1-2; TRBD1 matches at 7 bases. There are 15 residues in the CDR3. Germline trimming cut 7 bases from V and 2 bases from J; bases unmatched to any gene: 10. Germline V gene data show CDR1 as LGHDT and CDR2 as YNNKEL (reference sequence). The CDR3: CASNHRDRGNYGYTF. The DNA of the CDR3 is TGTGCCAGCAACCACCGGGACAGAGGGAACTATGGCTACACCTTC.